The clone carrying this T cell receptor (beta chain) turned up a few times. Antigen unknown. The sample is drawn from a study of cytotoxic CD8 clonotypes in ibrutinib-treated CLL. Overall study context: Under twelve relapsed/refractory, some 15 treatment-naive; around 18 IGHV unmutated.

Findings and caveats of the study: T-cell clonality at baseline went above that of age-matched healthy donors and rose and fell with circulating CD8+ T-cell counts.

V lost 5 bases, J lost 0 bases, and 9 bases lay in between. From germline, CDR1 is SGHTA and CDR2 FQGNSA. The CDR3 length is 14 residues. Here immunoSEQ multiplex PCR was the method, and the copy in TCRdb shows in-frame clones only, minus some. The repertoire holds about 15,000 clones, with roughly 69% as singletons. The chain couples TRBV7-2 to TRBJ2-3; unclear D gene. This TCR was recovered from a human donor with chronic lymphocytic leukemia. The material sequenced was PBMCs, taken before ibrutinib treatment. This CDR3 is CASSQDGSTDTQYF. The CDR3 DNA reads TGTGCCAGCAGCCAGGACGGCAGCACAGATACGCAGTATTTT.